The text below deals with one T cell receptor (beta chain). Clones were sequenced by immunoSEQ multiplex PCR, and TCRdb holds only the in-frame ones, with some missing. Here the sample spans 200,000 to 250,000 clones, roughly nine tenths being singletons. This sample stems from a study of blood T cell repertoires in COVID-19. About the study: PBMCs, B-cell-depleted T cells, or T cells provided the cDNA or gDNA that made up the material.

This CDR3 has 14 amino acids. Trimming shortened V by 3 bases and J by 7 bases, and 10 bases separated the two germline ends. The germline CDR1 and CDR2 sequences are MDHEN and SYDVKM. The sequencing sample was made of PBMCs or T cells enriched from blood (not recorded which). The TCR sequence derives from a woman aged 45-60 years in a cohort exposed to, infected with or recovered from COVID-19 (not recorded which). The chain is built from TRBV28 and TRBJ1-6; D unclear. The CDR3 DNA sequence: TGTGCCAGCAGTTTCGGGGTGGGCAATTCACCCCTCCACTTT. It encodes CASSFGVGNSPLHF.